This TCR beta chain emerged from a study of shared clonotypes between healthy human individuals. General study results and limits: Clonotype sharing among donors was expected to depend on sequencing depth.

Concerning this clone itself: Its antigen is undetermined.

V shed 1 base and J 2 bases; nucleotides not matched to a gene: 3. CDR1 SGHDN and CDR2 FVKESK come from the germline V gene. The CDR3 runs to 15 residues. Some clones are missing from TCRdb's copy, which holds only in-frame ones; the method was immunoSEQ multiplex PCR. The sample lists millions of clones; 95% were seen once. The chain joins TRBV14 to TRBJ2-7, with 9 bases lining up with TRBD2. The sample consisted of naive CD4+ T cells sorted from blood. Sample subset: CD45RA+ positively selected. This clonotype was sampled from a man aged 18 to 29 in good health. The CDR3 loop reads CASSQGTSAAYEQYF. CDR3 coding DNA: TGTGCCAGCAGCCAAGGGACTAGCGCAGCCTACGAGCAGTACTTC. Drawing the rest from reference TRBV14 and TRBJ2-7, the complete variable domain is EAGVTQFPSHSVIEKGQTVTLRCDPISGHDNLYWYRRVMGKEIKFLLHFVKESKQDESGMPNNRFLAERTGGTYSTLKVQPAELEDSGVYFCASSQGTSAAYEQYFGPGTRLTVT.